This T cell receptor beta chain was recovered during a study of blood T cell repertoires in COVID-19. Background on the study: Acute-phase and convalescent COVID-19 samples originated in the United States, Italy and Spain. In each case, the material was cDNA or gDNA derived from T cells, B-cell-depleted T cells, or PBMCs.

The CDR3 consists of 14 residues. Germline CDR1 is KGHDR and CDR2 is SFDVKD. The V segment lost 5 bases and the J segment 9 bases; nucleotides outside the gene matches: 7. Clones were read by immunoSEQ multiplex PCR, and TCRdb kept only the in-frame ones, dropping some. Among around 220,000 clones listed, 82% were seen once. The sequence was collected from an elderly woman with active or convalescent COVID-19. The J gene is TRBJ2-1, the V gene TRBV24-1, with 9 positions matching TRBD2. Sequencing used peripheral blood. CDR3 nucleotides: TGTGCCACCAGTGTCGGCGGGGGGGCATTTGAGCAGTTCTTC. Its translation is CATSVGGGAFEQFF.